This T cell receptor (beta chain) was recovered during a study of T cells in Graves' hyperthyroidism and ophthalmopathy. Study background: Peripheral blood was collected at initial diagnosis, before any treatment.

Germline CDR1 reads DFQATT; CDR2 reads SNEGSKA (reference sequence). V shed 6 bases and J shed 0 bases, with 8 bases lying between them. CDR3 length equals 12 residues. Study findings and constraints: Most clonotypes that expanded in the thyroid above 0.001 also showed up in blood.

This clonotype was observed a handful of times. Antigen: not known. Blood dates from first hyperthyroidism diagnosis, before any ophthalmopathy symptoms. Fresh peripheral blood, 7.5 to 10 ml of it, supplied the PBMCs. Amplified TCR beta CDR3 regions came from RNA transcripts. TCR CDR3 underwent first-round RT-PCR with the HTBI primer set. TCRdb reprocessed the multiplex PCR reads via MiXCR and lists one record per CDR3 protein. The data show approximately 360,000 distinct CDR3 sequences, 15% to 17% seen once. This sequence was found in a woman between 18 and 29 years old with Graves' hyperthyroidism that later progressed to Graves' ophthalmopathy. The sequenced sample consisted of blood. The chain uses TRBV20-1 and TRBJ2-5, with D unresolved. CDR3 nucleotides: TGCAGTGCCATTGGACACCAAGAGACCCAGTACTTC. It encodes CSAIGHQETQYF.